This TCR beta chain is drawn from a study of CD8 T cells in ankylosing spondylitis. Points from the study as a whole: Disease-associated clones were reportedly significantly overrepresented in matched ankylosing spondylitis synovial fluid. A subset of motif variants has previously been described in the synovial fluid and blood of reactive arthritis. A motif in TCR beta, a set of eight or nine highly homologous variants, appeared characteristic of ankylosing spondylitis blood. CD8+ cells made up the disease-linked clones, which were relatively rare in peripheral blood.

The V end lost 0 bases, the J end lost 4 bases, and 4 bases lay between the germline ends. Germline V gene sequence: CDR1 DFQATT, CDR2 SNEGSKA (reference sequence). The CDR3 length is 12 residues. TCR beta libraries were made by quantitative 5'-RACE with molecular barcodes. TCRdb reprocessed the 5' RACE reads with MiXCR, giving one entry per CDR3 protein. The sample has some 800,000 distinct CDR3 sequences, about 12% seen once. This clonotype was detected ten times or more. Its antigen is currently unknown. Material for sequencing was blood, either unsorted or a sorted T cell fraction (not recorded which). The chain combines TRBV20-1 with TRBJ1-3; D is ambiguous. The sequence derives from a male donor with ankylosing spondylitis. The CDR3 sequence: CSAREFGNTIYF. The CDR3 DNA reads TGCAGTGCTAGAGAGTTCGGAAACACCATATATTTT.